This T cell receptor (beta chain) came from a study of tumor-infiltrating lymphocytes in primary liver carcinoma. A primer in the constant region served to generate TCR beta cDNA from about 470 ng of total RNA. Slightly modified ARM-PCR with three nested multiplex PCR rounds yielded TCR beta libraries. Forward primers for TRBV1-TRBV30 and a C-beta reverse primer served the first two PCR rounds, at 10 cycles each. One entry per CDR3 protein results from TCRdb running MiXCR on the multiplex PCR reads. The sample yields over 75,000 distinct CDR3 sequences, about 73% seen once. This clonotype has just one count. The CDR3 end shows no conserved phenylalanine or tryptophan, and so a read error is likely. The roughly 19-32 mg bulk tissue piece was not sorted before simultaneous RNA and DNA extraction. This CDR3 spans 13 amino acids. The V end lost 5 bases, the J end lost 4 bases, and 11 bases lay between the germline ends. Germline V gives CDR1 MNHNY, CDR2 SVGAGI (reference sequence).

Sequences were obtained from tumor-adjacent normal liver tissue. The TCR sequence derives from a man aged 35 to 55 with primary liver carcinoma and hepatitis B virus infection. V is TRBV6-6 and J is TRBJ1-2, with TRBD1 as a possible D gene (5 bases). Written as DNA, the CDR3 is TGTGCCAGCAGTCCCTCAGGGTCCTATGGCTACACCTCC. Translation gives CASSPSGSYGYTS.